These T cell receptor beta chains were read from a single sample in a study of blood T cell repertoires in COVID-19. Libraries were prepared by immunoSEQ multiplex PCR; TCRdb keeps only in-frame clonotypes and omits some of them. This table holds some 96,000 clones, around four fifths found once. The specimen was peripheral blood. The receptor set was obtained from a middle-aged man with active or convalescent COVID-19. CDR3s include the opening cysteine and the closing phenylalanine or tryptophan. Each record gives: D gene, J gene, V gene, CDR3 DNA, CDR3 protein. The D gene is left open where the match is weak.

>TRBD1|TRBJ1-6|TRBV2
TGTGCCAGCAGTGCGTACGCCGGGACAGCCAATAATTCACCCCTCCACTTT
CASSAYAGTANNSPLHF
>TRBD1|TRBJ1-3|TRBV6-5
TGTGCCAGCACTACAGGGGCCTCTGGAAACACCATATATTTT
CASTTGASGNTIYF
>NA|TRBJ2-7|TRBV27
TGTGCCACCTGGAGCAGAAACTACGAGCAGTACTTC
CATWSRNYEQYF
>TRBD1|TRBJ2-2|TRBV24-1
TGTGCCACCAGTGCGGGACAGGCGAACACCGGGGAGCTGTTTTTT
CATSAGQANTGELFF
>TRBD2|TRBJ2-1|TRBV10-3
TGTGCCATCAGGACCCTTTCGACTAGCGCGGCGACGTATGAGCAGTTCTTC
CAIRTLSTSAATYEQFF
>TRBD1|TRBJ1-5|TRBV6-5
TGTGCCAGCAGGGGGACAGGGAATCAGCCCCAGCATTTT
CASRGTGNQPQHF
>NA|TRBJ1-2|TRBV10-1
TGCGCCAGCCCACTCCCGTGGGGGCACTATGGCTACACCTTC
CASPLPWGHYGYTF
>NA|TRBJ1-3|TRBV19
TGTGCCAGTAGTAATACAGTCACTGGAAACACCATATATTTT
CASSNTVTGNTIYF
>NA|TRBJ1-5|TRBV3-1/TRBV3-2
TGTGCCAGCAGCCAAGCCAGGGCCCAGCCCCAGCATTTT
CASSQARAQPQHF
>NA|TRBJ1-1|TRBV3-1/TRBV3-2
TGTGCCAGCAGCCAAACAGATGAAGCTTTCTTT
CASSQTDEAFF